This TCR beta chain was identified in a study of blood T cell repertoires in COVID-19. The table came from immunoSEQ multiplex PCR; TCRdb's copy has only in-frame clones and leaves some out. The sample has about 160,000 clones, 75% to 90% seen once; the top ten hold 3% to 3.5%. CDR1 is SGHDT, CDR2 YYEEEE, per germline. The CDR3 length is 15 residues. V shed 5 bases and J 2 bases; nucleotides not matched to a gene: 7. The TCR was taken from a human donor with acute or convalescent COVID-19. The donor label of this sample is uncertain. The genes are TRBV5-6 and TRBJ1-3; 7 bases fit TRBD1. The source material was peripheral blood. CDR3 sequence (DNA): TGTGCCAGCAGGCCACAGGGGAGTGCTGGAAACACCATATATTTT. Its translation is CASRPQGSAGNTIYF.